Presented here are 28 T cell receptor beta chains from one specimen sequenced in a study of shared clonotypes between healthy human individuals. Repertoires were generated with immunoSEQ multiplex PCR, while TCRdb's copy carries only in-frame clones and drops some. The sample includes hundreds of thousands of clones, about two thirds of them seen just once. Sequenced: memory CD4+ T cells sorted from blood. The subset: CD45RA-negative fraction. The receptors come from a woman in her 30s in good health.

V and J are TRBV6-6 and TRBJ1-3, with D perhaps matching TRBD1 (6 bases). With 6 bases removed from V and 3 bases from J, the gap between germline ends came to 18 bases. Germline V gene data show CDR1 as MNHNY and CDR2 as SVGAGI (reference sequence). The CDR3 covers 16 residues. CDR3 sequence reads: CASSYADRILGNTIYF. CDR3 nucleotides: TGTGCCAGCAGCTATGCTGACAGGATCCTTGGAAACACCATATATTTT.

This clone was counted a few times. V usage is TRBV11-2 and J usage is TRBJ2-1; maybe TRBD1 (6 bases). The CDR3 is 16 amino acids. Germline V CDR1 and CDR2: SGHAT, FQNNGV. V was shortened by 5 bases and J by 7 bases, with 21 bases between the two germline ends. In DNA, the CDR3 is TGTGCCAGCAGCACTCCCGACAGGATCGGATGGAATGAGCAGTTCTTC. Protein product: CASSTPDRIGWNEQFF.

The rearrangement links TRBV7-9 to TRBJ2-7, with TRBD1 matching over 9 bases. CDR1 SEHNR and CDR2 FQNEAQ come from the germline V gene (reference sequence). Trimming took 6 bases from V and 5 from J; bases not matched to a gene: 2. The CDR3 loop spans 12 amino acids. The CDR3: CASSWTGDEQYF. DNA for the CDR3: TGTGCCAGCAGTTGGACAGGGGACGAGCAGTACTTC.

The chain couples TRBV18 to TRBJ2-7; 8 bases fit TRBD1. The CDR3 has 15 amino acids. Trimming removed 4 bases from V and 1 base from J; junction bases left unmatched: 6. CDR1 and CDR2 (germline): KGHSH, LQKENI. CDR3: CASSHRTGPSYEQYF. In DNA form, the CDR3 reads TGTGCCAGCTCACACCGGACAGGGCCTTCCTACGAGCAGTACTTC. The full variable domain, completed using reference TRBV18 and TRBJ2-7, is NAGVMQNPRHLVRRRGQEARLRCSPMKGHSHVYWYRQLPEEGLKFMVYLQKENIIDESGMPKERFSAEFPKEGPSILRIQQVVRGDSAAYFCASSHRTGPSYEQYFGPGTRLTVT.

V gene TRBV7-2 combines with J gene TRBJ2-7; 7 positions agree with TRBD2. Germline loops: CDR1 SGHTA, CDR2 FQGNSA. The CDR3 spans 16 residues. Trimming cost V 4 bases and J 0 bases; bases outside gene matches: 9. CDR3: CASSSSSGGSSYEQYF. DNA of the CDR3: TGTGCCAGCAGCTCCTCTAGCGGAGGTAGCTCCTACGAGCAGTACTTC.

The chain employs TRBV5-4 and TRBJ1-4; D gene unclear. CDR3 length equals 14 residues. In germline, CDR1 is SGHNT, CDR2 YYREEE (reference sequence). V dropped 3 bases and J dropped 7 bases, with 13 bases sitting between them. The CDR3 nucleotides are TGTGCCAGCAGCTCGGAAGGGTTAGGTGAAAAACTGTTTTTT. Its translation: CASSSEGLGEKLFF.

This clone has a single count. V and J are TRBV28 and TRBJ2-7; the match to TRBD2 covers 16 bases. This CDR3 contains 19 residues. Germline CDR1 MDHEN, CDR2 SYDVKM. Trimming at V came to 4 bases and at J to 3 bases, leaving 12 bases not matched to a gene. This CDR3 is CASSSGWGLAGGGLYEQYF. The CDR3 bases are TGTGCCAGCAGTTCAGGCTGGGGACTAGCGGGAGGGGGACTCTACGAGCAGTACTTC.

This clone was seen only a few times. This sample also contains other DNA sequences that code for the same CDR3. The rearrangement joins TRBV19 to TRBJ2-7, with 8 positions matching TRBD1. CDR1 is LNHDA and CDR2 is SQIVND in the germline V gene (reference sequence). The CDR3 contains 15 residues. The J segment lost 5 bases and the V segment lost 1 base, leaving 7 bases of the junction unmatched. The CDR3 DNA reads TGTGCCAGTAGTATAGGGGGGACAGGAGGCGACGAGCAGTACTTC. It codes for CASSIGGTGGDEQYF.

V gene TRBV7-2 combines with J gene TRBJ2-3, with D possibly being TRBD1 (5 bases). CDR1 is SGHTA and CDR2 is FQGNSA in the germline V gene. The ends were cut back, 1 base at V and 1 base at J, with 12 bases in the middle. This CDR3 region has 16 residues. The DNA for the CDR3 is TGTGCCAGCAGCTTAGATAGGGGCCAGCGCACAGATACGCAGTATTTT. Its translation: CASSLDRGQRTDTQYF.

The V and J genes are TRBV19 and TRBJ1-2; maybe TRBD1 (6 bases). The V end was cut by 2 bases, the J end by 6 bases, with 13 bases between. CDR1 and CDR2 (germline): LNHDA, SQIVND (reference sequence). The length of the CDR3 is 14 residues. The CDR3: CASSIFRQADGYTF. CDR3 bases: TGTGCCAGTAGTATATTCCGACAGGCGGATGGCTACACCTTC.

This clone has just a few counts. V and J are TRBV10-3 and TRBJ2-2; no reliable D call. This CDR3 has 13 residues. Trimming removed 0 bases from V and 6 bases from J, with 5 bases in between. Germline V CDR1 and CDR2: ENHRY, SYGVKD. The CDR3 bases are TGTGCCATCAGTGAGTCAGCCTCCGGGGAGCTGTTTTTT. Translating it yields CAISESASGELFF.

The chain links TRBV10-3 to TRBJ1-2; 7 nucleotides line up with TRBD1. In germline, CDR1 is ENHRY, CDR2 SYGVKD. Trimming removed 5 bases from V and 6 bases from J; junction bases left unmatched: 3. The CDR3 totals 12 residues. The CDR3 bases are TGTGCCATCAGTCCCACAGGGGATGGCTACACCTTC. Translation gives CAISPTGDGYTF.

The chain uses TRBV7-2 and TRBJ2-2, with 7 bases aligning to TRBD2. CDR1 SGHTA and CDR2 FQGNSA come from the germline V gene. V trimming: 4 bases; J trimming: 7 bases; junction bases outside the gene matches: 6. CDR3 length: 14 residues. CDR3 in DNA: TGTGCCAGCAGCTCAACTAGCGTTGGCGGGGAGCTGTTTTTT. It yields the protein CASSSTSVGGELFF. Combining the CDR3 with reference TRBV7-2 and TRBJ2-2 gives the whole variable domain GAGVSQSPSNKVTEKGKDVELRCDPISGHTALYWYRQSLGQGLEFLIYFQGNSAPDKSGLPSDRFSAERTGGSVSTLTIQRTQQEDSAVYLCASSSTSVGGELFFGEGSRLTVL.

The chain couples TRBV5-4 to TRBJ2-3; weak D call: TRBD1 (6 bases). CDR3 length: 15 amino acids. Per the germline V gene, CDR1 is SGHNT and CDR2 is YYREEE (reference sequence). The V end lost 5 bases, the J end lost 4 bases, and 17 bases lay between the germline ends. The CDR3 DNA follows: TGTGCCAGCAGTCCTCCTGAGGGGGTTGCAGATACGCAGTATTTT. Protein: CASSPPEGVADTQYF.

The CDR3 region is CASRKWGPGTEAFF. CDR3 bases: TGTGCCAGCAGGAAGTGGGGCCCCGGAACTGAAGCTTTCTTT. V usage is TRBV9 and J usage is TRBJ1-1, with D possibly TRBD1 on 5 matching bases. There are 14 residues in the CDR3. V lost 5 bases and J 5 bases, leaving 16 bases between the germline ends. CDR1 and CDR2 from the germline V gene are SGDLS and YYNGEE. The full variable domain, completed using reference TRBV9 and TRBJ1-1, is DSGVTQTPKHLITATGQRVTLRCSPRSGDLSVYWYQQSLDQGLQFLIQYYNGEERAKGNILERFSAQQFPDLHSELNLSSLELGDSALYFCASRKWGPGTEAFFGQGTRLTVV.

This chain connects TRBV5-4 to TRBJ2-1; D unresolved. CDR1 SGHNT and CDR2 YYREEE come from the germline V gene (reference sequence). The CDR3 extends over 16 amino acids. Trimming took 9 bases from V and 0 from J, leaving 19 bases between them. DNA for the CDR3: TGTGCCACAACCTGGCCTTCCCCAAGCTCCTACAATGAGCAGTTCTTC. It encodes CATTWPSPSSYNEQFF.

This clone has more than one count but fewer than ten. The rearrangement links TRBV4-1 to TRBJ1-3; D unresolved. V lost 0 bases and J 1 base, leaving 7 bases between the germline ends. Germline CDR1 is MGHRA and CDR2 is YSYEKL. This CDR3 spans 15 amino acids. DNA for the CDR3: TGCGCCAGCAGCCAAGATCGGTCTTCTGGAAACACCATATATTTT. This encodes CASSQDRSSGNTIYF.

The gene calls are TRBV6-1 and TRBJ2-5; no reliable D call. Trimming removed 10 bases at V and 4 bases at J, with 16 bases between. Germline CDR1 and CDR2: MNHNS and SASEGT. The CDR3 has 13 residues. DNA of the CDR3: TGTGCCACCCAACGCCTAGGGCGAGAGACCCAGTACTTC. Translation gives CATQRLGRETQYF.

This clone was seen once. The CDR3 region has the DNA TGTGCCAGCAGTTACTTTCCGGCCTACACTGGCTACGAGCAGTACTTC. Translated: CASSYFPAYTGYEQYF. The chain is built from TRBV6-5 and TRBJ2-7; no definite D call. The CDR3 has 16 amino acids. Per the germline V gene, CDR1 is MNHEY and CDR2 is SVGAGI. The V gene lost 1 base and the J gene lost 3 bases, with 16 bases spanning the gap.

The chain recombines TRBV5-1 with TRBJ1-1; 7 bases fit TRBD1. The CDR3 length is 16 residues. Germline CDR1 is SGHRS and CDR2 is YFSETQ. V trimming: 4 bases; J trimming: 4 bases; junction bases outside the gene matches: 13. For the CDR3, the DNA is TGCGCCAGCAGCATCGGACAGGCGAAATTTAGCACTGAAGCTTTCTTT. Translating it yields CASSIGQAKFSTEAFF.

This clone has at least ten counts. The CDR3 nucleotides are TGTGCCAGCAGTGGTGGCGTAACTAGCGGGAGAACAGATACGCAGTATTTT. This sequence encodes CASSGGVTSGRTDTQYF. The rearrangement joins TRBV2 to TRBJ2-3; 11 nucleotides match TRBD2. V lost 4 bases and J lost 3; bases outside the gene matches: 9. The CDR3 is made up of 17 amino acids. Germline V lookup: CDR1 SNHLY, CDR2 FYNNEI.

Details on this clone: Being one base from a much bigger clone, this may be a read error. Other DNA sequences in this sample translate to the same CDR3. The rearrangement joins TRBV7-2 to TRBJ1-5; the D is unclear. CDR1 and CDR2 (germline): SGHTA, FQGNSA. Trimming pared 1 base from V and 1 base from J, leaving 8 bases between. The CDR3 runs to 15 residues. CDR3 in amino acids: CASSLDSLSNQPQHF. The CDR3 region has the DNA TGTGCCAGCAGCTTAGACAGCTTAAGCAATCAGCCCCAGCATTTT.

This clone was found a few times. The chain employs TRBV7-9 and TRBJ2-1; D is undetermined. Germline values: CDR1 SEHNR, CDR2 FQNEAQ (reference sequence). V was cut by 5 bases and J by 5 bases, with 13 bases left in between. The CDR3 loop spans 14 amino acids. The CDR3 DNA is TGTGCCAGCAGCCGCCTACAATACGACAATGAGCAGTTCTTC. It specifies CASSRLQYDNEQFF.

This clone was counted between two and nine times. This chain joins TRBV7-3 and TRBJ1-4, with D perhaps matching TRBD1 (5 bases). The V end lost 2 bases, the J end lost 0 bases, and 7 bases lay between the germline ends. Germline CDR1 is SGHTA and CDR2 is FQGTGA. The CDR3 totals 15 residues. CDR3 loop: CASSLQGTTNEKLFF. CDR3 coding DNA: TGTGCCAGCAGCTTACAGGGAACAACTAATGAAAAACTGTTTTTT.

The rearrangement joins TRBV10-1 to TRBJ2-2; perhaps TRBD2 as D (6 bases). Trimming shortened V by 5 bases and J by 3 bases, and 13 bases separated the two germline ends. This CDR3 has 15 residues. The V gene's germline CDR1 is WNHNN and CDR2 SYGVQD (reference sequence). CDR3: CASSRSGRDTGELFF. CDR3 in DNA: TGCGCCAGCAGTCGGAGCGGGCGGGACACCGGGGAGCTGTTTTTT.

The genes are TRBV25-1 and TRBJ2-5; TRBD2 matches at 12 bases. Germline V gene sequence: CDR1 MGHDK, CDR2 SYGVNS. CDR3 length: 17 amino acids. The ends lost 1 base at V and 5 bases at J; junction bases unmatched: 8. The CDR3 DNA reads TGTGCCAGCAGTGAATCAAGGACTAGCGGGACCGCCGAGACCCAGTACTTC. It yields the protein CASSESRTSGTAETQYF.

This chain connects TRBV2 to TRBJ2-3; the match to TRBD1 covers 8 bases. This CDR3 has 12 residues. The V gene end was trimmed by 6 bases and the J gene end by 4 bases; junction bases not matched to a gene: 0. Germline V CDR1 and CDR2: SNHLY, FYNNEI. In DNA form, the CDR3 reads TGTGCCAGCAGGGACAGGGCAGATACGCAGTATTTT. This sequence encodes CASRDRADTQYF.

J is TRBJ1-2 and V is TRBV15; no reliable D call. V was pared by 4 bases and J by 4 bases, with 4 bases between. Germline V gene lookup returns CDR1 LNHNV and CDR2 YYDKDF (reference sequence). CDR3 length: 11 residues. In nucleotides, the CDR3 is TGTGCCACCAGCATAGGCTATGGCTACACCTTC. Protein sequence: CATSIGYGYTF.